This T cell receptor beta chain was sequenced in a study of T cell clonotyping in hematopoietic cell transplantation. Sequencing was performed with immunoSEQ multiplex PCR; in TCRdb, only in-frame clones are kept and a portion is missing. This repertoire shows under 2,500 clones, 90% to 95% found once; its top ten account for roughly 4%. Study-level findings and limits: Few recipient clonotypes overlapped donors; over 95% were de novo at given depth. Cells were unsorted, so CD4 and CD8 contributions were not separated. After transplant, recipient diversity fell while pathologically expanded clonotypes grew through day 180. Higher Inverse Simpson Index values in graft donor and pretransplant recipient predicted broader posttransplant TCR diversity.

About this clone: No antigen is known for it.

Germline lookup yields CDR1 SGHVS and CDR2 FQNEAQ. This CDR3 is built from 13 residues. V was pared by 5 bases and J by 7 bases, with 4 bases of the junction left unmatched. This TCR was recovered from a man aged 50-60 years in good health. Some clones in this sample may be carry-over from other donors' samples. Sequencing input: peripheral blood mononuclear cells. The chain employs TRBV7-8 and TRBJ1-2, with TRBD1 matching 10 bases. The CDR3: CASSLDRGFGYTF. For the CDR3, the DNA is TGTGCCAGCAGCCTGGACAGGGGGTTTGGCTACACCTTC.